The 22 T cell receptor beta chains below were found in one sample sequenced in a study of blood T cell repertoires in COVID-19. TCRdb's table, derived via immunoSEQ multiplex PCR, lists solely in-frame clones and lacks some. The sample has roughly 40,000 clones, roughly 83% seen once. The material sequenced was peripheral blood. All receptors derive from a human donor with acute or convalescent COVID-19. The donor label of this sample is uncertain.

This clone was counted a single time. The same CDR3 also results from other DNA sequences found in this sample. The V gene is TRBV18, the J gene TRBJ2-1; maybe TRBD2 (5 bases). The CDR3 is 15 residues long. Trimming took 3 bases from V and 5 from J, leaving 14 bases between them. Germline CDR1 is KGHSH and CDR2 is LQKENI. CDR3 coding DNA: TGTGCCAGCTCACCCGCGGGCCTAGGTAACAATGAGCAGTTCTTC. Its translation is CASSPAGLGNNEQFF. Together with reference TRBV18 and TRBJ2-1, the CDR3 gives the full variable domain: NAGVMQNPRHLVRRRGQEARLRCSPMKGHSHVYWYRQLPEEGLKFMVYLQKENIIDESGMPKERFSAEFPKEGPSILRIQQVVRGDSAAYFCASSPAGLGNNEQFFGPGTRLTVL.

V usage is TRBV5-6 and J usage is TRBJ1-6; TRBD1 is a possible D gene (5 bases). Germline V lookup: CDR1 SGHDT, CDR2 YYEEEE. This CDR3 comprises 15 residues. Between the trimmed V and J ends, which lost 5 bases and 8 bases, there was a span of 17 bases. CDR3 loop: CASSLSPGLDSPLHF. For the CDR3, the DNA is TGTGCCAGCAGTCTCTCACCAGGGTTGGATTCACCCCTCCACTTT.

The rearrangement joins TRBV2 to TRBJ1-4, with 7 nucleotides matching TRBD1. Germline CDR1 reads SNHLY; CDR2 reads FYNNEI. This CDR3 has 15 amino acids. J gave up 7 bases and V 6 bases, and 11 bases lay outside the gene matches. Here the CDR3 reads CASSLRAGGSEKLFF. In DNA, the CDR3 is TGTGCCAGCAGCCTCAGGGCAGGGGGAAGTGAAAAACTGTTTTTT.

The chain has TRBV6-5 and TRBJ2-7; the match to TRBD2 covers 8 bases. The junction had 9 bases not matched to a gene; V was cut back by 7 bases and J by 7 bases. Per germline, CDR1 MNHEY and CDR2 SVGAGI. The CDR3 consists of 13 residues. CDR3 loop: CASTRPAGGEQYF. CDR3 in DNA: TGTGCCAGCACCCGCCCGGCGGGAGGAGAGCAGTACTTC.

The CDR3: CASSFRREQYF. The CDR3 coding sequence is TGTGCCAGCAGTTTCCGGAGAGAGCAGTACTTC. The chain employs TRBV6-2 or TRBV6-3 and TRBJ2-7; D ambiguous. This CDR3 region has 11 residues. V gave up 4 bases and J gave up 7 bases, with 8 bases separating them. The germline CDR1 and CDR2 sequences are MNHEY and SVGEGT.

The chain combines TRBV2 with TRBJ2-3; D perhaps matches TRBD2 (6 bases). Per the germline V gene, CDR1 is SNHLY and CDR2 is FYNNEI. V was trimmed by 4 bases and J by 1 base, leaving 15 bases between them. The CDR3 runs 16 residues. The CDR3 loop reads CASSGRGLLGTDTQYF. For the CDR3, the DNA is TGTGCCAGCAGTGGTCGTGGACTACTCGGCACAGATACGCAGTATTTT.

The rearrangement links TRBV7-3 to TRBJ2-1; the match to TRBD2 covers 12 bases. The CDR3 runs to 17 residues. The V segment lost 2 bases and the J segment 6 bases; nucleotides outside the gene matches: 8. Germline-derived CDR1 and CDR2 are SGHTA and FQGTGA. CDR3 loop: CASSLGKTSGGTNEQFF. The CDR3 DNA is TGTGCCAGCAGCTTAGGGAAGACTAGCGGGGGAACCAATGAGCAGTTCTTC.

The chain carries TRBV28 and TRBJ2-1; 11 bases map to TRBD2. Germline values: CDR1 MDHEN, CDR2 SYDVKM. Trimming took 3 bases from V and 4 from J; bases not matched to a gene: 8. The CDR3 has 17 amino acids. DNA of the CDR3: TGTGCCAGCAGTTTTATGTGGGGGACTAGCGGATACAATGAGCAGTTCTTC. Residues: CASSFMWGTSGYNEQFF.

This sequence joins TRBV30 and TRBJ1-1, with a tentative D call TRBD1 (5 bases). Germline V CDR1 and CDR2: GTSNPN, SVGIG (reference sequence). Trimming stripped 7 bases from V and 2 bases from J, with 14 bases between. This CDR3 has 13 residues. The CDR3 loop reads CASLGGGNTEAFF. DNA of the CDR3: TGTGCCTCCCTAGGCGGGGGTAACACTGAAGCTTTCTTT.

This clone was detected only a few times. The chain carries TRBV6-5 and TRBJ2-1; 8 nucleotides line up with TRBD1. CDR1 is MNHEY, CDR2 SVGAGI, per germline. The CDR3 covers 14 residues. Unmatched junction bases numbered 3, after V lost 6 bases and J lost 2 bases. CDR3 DNA: TGTGCCAGCAGATTGACAGGGGCCTACAATGAGCAGTTCTTC. It translates to CASRLTGAYNEQFF.

The chain is built from TRBV4-2 and TRBJ2-3, with D maybe TRBD2 (5 bases). The V gene's germline CDR1 is LGHNA and CDR2 YNFKEQ. This CDR3 spans 16 amino acids. V lost 2 bases to trimming and J lost 0 bases, with 12 bases between them. CDR3 coding DNA: TGTGCCAGCAGCCAACTAGCTACCCCTAGCACAGATACGCAGTATTTT. Amino acid sequence: CASSQLATPSTDTQYF.

The CDR3: CASSLTGSYYEQYF. The CDR3 coding sequence is TGTGCCAGCAGTTTAACAGGGTCCTACTACGAGCAGTACTTC. This rearrangement joins TRBV28 to TRBJ2-7, with D perhaps TRBD1 (6 bases). The CDR3 is 14 residues long. Trimming stripped 2 bases from V and 3 bases from J, with 11 bases between. CDR1 and CDR2 from the germline V gene are MDHEN and SYDVKM. The variable domain in full, completed from reference TRBV28 and TRBJ2-7, reads DVKVTQSSRYLVKRTGEKVFLECVQDMDHENMFWYRQDPGLGLRLIYFSYDVKMKEKGDIPEGYSVSREKKERFSLILESASTNQTSMYLCASSLTGSYYEQYFGPGTRLTVT.

This chain links TRBV28 with TRBJ1-1, with a tentative D call TRBD1 (5 bases). This CDR3 has 14 residues. The germline V gene has CDR1 MDHEN and CDR2 SYDVKM. V dropped 3 bases and J dropped 5 bases, with 13 bases sitting between them. This CDR3 is CASSFRAGLTEAFF. The CDR3 DNA reads TGTGCCAGCAGTTTTCGGGCAGGGTTAACTGAAGCTTTCTTT. The whole variable domain, remainder taken from reference TRBV28 and TRBJ1-1, is DVKVTQSSRYLVKRTGEKVFLECVQDMDHENMFWYRQDPGLGLRLIYFSYDVKMKEKGDIPEGYSVSREKKERFSLILESASTNQTSMYLCASSFRAGLTEAFFGQGTRLTVV.

V gene TRBV19 combines with J gene TRBJ1-2; 7 bases align to TRBD1. The germline V gene has CDR1 LNHDA and CDR2 SQIVND (reference sequence). V dropped 3 bases and J dropped 0; count of bases not matched to a gene: 4. The CDR3 spans 15 residues. CDR3 protein: CASSMGQLTNYGYTF. The DNA of the CDR3 is TGTGCCAGTAGTATGGGACAGCTCACTAACTATGGCTACACCTTC.

The chain combines TRBV5-5 with TRBJ2-7; 10 bases agree with TRBD1. The CDR3 totals 15 residues. The V gene end was trimmed by 4 bases and the J gene end by 7 bases; junction bases not matched to a gene: 11. Germline V gene lookup returns CDR1 SGHKS and CDR2 YYEKEE (reference sequence). CDR3 DNA sequence: TGTGCCAGCAGCCGTTCCGGGACAGGGGCCGGGGAGCAGTACTTC. Protein sequence: CASSRSGTGAGEQYF.

This clone was seen a single time. This chain connects TRBV24-1 to TRBJ2-3; D is unclear. Germline values: CDR1 KGHDR, CDR2 SFDVKD. CDR3 length: 13 amino acids. The V gene lost 9 bases and the J gene lost 4 bases, with 13 bases spanning the gap. The CDR3 loop reads CATGVTPADTQYF. As DNA, the CDR3 is TGTGCCACCGGAGTTACCCCCGCAGATACGCAGTATTTT.

The rearrangement uses TRBV9 and TRBJ1-3, with D tentatively TRBD1 (6 bases). The germline gives CDR1 SGDLS, CDR2 YYNGEE. This CDR3 has 16 residues. Trimming took off 0 bases at V and 5 bases at J, with 15 bases between the two ends. The CDR3, as DNA: TGTGCCAGCAGCGTAGGTAGGCAGGGGAGAAGAAACACCATATATTTT. Translated, it gives CASSVGRQGRRNTIYF.

This sequence joins TRBV4-2 and TRBJ2-2; TRBD2 might be the D (5 bases). Germline assignment: CDR1 LGHNA and CDR2 YNFKEQ. The CDR3 covers 13 residues. Trimming shortened V by 0 bases and J by 13 bases, and 12 bases separated the two germline ends. DNA for the CDR3: TGTGCCAGCAGCCAAGATAAGACTAATGCGCTGTTTTTT. This encodes CASSQDKTNALFF.

The chain recombines TRBV11-2 with TRBJ2-7, with 11 bases identical to TRBD2. The CDR3 has 15 residues. V was pared by 3 bases and J by 3 bases, with 4 bases of the junction left unmatched. CDR1 SGHAT and CDR2 FQNNGV come from the germline V gene. Written as DNA, the CDR3 is TGTGCCAGCAGCTTTGGGACTAGCGGATTCTACGAGCAGTACTTC. Its protein product is CASSFGTSGFYEQYF.

The chain employs TRBV30 and TRBJ1-2, with 7 bases lining up with TRBD1. The junction had 7 bases not matched to a gene; V was cut back by 4 bases and J by 8 bases. Germline V gives CDR1 GTSNPN, CDR2 SVGIG (reference sequence). The CDR3 has 12 residues. The CDR3 region is CAWTEWDRGYTF. The CDR3 nucleotides are TGTGCCTGGACCGAATGGGACAGAGGCTACACCTTC.

The V and J genes are TRBV27 and TRBJ1-5; D gene ambiguous. V was pared by 5 bases and J by 3 bases, with 11 bases between. The V gene's germline CDR1 is MNHEY and CDR2 SMNVEV (reference sequence). The CDR3 spans 14 residues. The DNA for the CDR3 is TGTGCCAGCAGTCTGACATACGACAATCAGCCCCAGCATTTT. Protein: CASSLTYDNQPQHF.

The chain combines TRBV3-1 (or the pseudogene TRBV3-2) with TRBJ2-7; 8 bases fit TRBD2. CDR1 is LGHDT and CDR2 is YNNKEL in the germline V gene (reference sequence). V lost 5 bases to trimming and J lost 2 bases; unmatched junction nucleotides: 8. The CDR3 consists of 15 residues. The chain's CDR3 is CASSETSGFTYEQYF. The CDR3 DNA sequence: TGTGCCAGCAGCGAAACTAGCGGTTTTACCTACGAGCAGTACTTC.